This TCR beta chain was captured in a study of T cell changes during pregnancy in multiple sclerosis. Clones were sequenced by immunoSEQ multiplex PCR, and TCRdb holds only the in-frame ones, with some missing. The repertoire holds 20,000 to 25,000 clones, with approximately 90% as singletons. The CDR3 totals 15 residues. Trimming took 1 base from V and 5 from J; bases not matched to a gene: 2. Per the germline V gene, CDR1 is MNHNS and CDR2 is SASEGT. The chain couples TRBV6-1 to TRBJ2-5; 12 bases align to TRBD1. The sequence was obtained from a female donor in good health, enrolled as a control in a pregnancy study. Sequences were derived from CD8+ T cells from peripheral blood mononuclear cells, sampled in the second trimester of pregnancy. The CDR3 is CASSEGGQGAETQYF. The CDR3 nucleotides read TGTGCCAGCAGTGAAGGGGGACAGGGGGCCGAGACCCAGTACTTC.